Shown below are 2 T cell receptor beta chains from a single sample sequenced in a study of radiotherapy plus CTLA-4 blockade in lung cancer. The assay was immunoSEQ multiplex PCR, and TCRdb's table has in-frame clones only and misses some. The sample yields some 100,000 clones, 78% seen once. Sequencing was performed on peripheral blood, taken from a patient treated with radiotherapy plus ipilimumab. Every receptor here comes from a human donor with non-small cell lung cancer who had a partial response to radiotherapy plus ipilimumab.

The rearrangement links TRBV9 to TRBJ2-1; TRBD2 agrees at 8 bases. Germline V lookup: CDR1 SGDLS, CDR2 YYNGEE. V lost 0 bases and J lost 1; bases outside the gene matches: 0. The CDR3 length is 15 residues. CDR3 region: CASSVGLASYNEQFF. For the CDR3, the DNA is TGTGCCAGCAGCGTAGGACTAGCGTCCTACAATGAGCAGTTCTTC.

A note on this clone: The identical CDR3 is also encoded by other nucleotide sequences in the sample. The J gene is TRBJ1-5, the V gene TRBV30; D is perhaps TRBD1 (5 bases). This CDR3 region has 13 residues. The germline V and J ends were trimmed by 2 bases and 3 bases, with 8 bases remaining between them. CDR1 GTSNPN and CDR2 SVGIG come from the germline V gene (reference sequence). CDR3 loop: CAWSRGSNQPQHF. The CDR3 nucleotides are TGTGCCTGGAGTCGGGGGTCCAATCAGCCCCAGCATTTT. The variable domain in full, completed from reference TRBV30 and TRBJ1-5, reads SQTIHQWPATLVQPVGSPLSLECTVEGTSNPNLYWYRQAAGRGLQLLFYSVGIGQISSEVPQNLSASRPQDRQFILSSKKLLLSDSGFYLCAWSRGSNQPQHFGDGTRLSIL.